The clone carrying this T cell receptor beta chain was detected a few times. This specimen belongs to a study of shared clonotypes between healthy human individuals. This CDR3 is 14 amino acids long. Germline V gene data show CDR1 as SGHRS and CDR2 as YFSETQ. The V gene lost 4 bases and the J gene lost 0 bases, with 10 bases spanning the gap. Sequenced by immunoSEQ multiplex PCR; TCRdb stores in-frame clones only, minus some. This table has more than 1 million clones, approximately 80% appearing once. The sequence was obtained from a man in his late teens or twenties in good health. Some clones in this sample may be carry-over from other donors' samples. This chain links TRBV5-1 with TRBJ1-2; TRBD1 might be the D (5 bases). Input material: memory CD4+ T cells from PBMCs. Subset of the sample: CD45RA-negative fraction. CDR3 coding DNA: TGCGCCAGCAGCCCCACGGGGCCTAACTATGGCTACACCTTC. Its translation is CASSPTGPNYGYTF.